Sequencing of this T cell receptor (beta chain) was carried out in a study of cytomegalovirus exposure and HLA in healthy donors. Study-wide points: In the roughly 110 validation repertoires, just under 95% of cluster scores exceeded 0, per a later analysis.

With V trimmed by 5 bases and J by 8 bases, 10 bases remained unmatched. This CDR3 is built from 14 residues. The germline CDR1 and CDR2 sequences are LNHDA and SQIVND (reference sequence). As to this clone: Its matching antigen is unknown.

TCRdb's copy holds only in-frame clones and misses some; the assay was immunoSEQ multiplex PCR. The sample has 150,000 to 200,000 clones; roughly 95% are singletons. The chain links TRBV19 to TRBJ1-2; 8 nucleotides match TRBD1. The sequence derives from a woman aged 18-29 years in good health and CMV-seronegative. Sequenced input: PBMCs. The CDR3 bases are TGTGCCAGTAGTGACCGCAGGGGGCGGGGAGGCTACACCTTC. This encodes CASSDRRGRGGYTF.